This passage covers 8 T cell receptor beta chains from one sample sequenced in a study of T cells in tuberculosis. Sequencing used immunoSEQ multiplex PCR; TCRdb keeps in-frame clones, though not all of them. The data hold fewer than 35,000 clones, with roughly 94% observed a single time. Sequencing was carried out using PBMCs. These receptors were taken from a donor aged 10-29 years with latent tuberculosis or without tuberculosis infection.

The V gene is TRBV14, the J gene TRBJ2-1; tentative D call: TRBD1 (5 bases). Germline values: CDR1 SGHDN, CDR2 FVKESK. The CDR3 has 15 residues. V was shortened by 4 bases and J by 7 bases, with 17 bases between the two germline ends. The CDR3 bases are TGTGCCAGCAGCCTCAGGGAAGATAGATTGAATGAGCAGTTCTTC. Translation: CASSLREDRLNEQFF.

The CDR3 bases are TGTGCCAGCAGCCGGGACAATGAGCAGTTCTTC. Translated, it gives CASSRDNEQFF. The V call is TRBV5-4, the J call TRBJ2-1; D is uncertain. CDR1 and CDR2 (germline): SGHNT, YYREEE (reference sequence). This CDR3 is 11 amino acids long. Between the trimmed V and J ends, which lost 4 bases and 5 bases, there was a span of 4 bases. Full variable domain (missing parts from reference TRBV5-4 and TRBJ2-1): ETGVTQSPTHLIKTRGQQVTLRCSSQSGHNTVSWYQQALGQGPQFIFQYYREEENGRGNFPPRFSGLQFPNYSSELNVNALELDDSALYLCASSRDNEQFFGPGTRLTVL.

This clone was seen only once. The J gene is TRBJ1-1, the V gene TRBV7-2, with no clear D. The germline CDR1 and CDR2 sequences are SGHTA and FQGNSA. The CDR3 is made up of 13 amino acids. V lost 5 bases, J lost 0 bases, and 7 bases lay in between. In DNA, the CDR3 is TGTGCCAGCAGCCCAACTGTGAACACTGAAGCTTTCTTT. This sequence encodes CASSPTVNTEAFF.

The gene calls are TRBV7-3 and TRBJ2-1; possibly TRBD2 for D (6 bases). V lost 5 bases, J lost 7 bases, and 9 bases lay in between. Germline V gene sequence: CDR1 SGHTA, CDR2 FQGTGA. This CDR3 is 12 amino acids long. The CDR3 reads CASSAGTNEQFF. The DNA for the CDR3 is TGTGCCAGCAGCGCCGGGACTAATGAGCAGTTCTTC.

The V call is TRBV21-1, the J call TRBJ2-7; the table's D call of TRBD1 was not tested on the DNA. TRBV21-1 is deemed a pseudogene. The length of the CDR3 is 14 residues. The CDR3 DNA reads TGTGCCAGCAGCTCCCACAGGGGGGTCTACGAGCAGTACTTC. Translating it yields CASSSHRGVYEQYF.

This chain joins TRBV5-4 and TRBJ2-1, with TRBD2 matching 11 bases. The V gene's germline CDR1 is SGHNT and CDR2 YYREEE (reference sequence). With V trimmed by 4 bases and J by 4 bases, 4 bases remained unmatched. The CDR3 runs to 15 residues. The chain's CDR3 is CASSVGLAVYNEQFF. CDR3 sequence (DNA): TGTGCCAGCAGCGTGGGACTAGCGGTGTACAATGAGCAGTTCTTC.

This clone has only a few counts. The rearrangement links TRBV2 to TRBJ2-7; D gene uncertain. This CDR3 comprises 13 residues. The V end lost 4 bases, the J end lost 6 bases, and 13 bases lay between the germline ends. In germline, CDR1 is SNHLY, CDR2 FYNNEI. The CDR3 spells CASSVEQYGEQYF. DNA for the CDR3: TGTGCCAGCAGTGTGGAACAGTATGGCGAGCAGTACTTC.

The chain employs TRBV30 and TRBJ1-5; TRBD1 aligns across 7 bases. V gave up 5 bases and J gave up 8 bases; unmatched junction bases: 21. Germline V lookup: CDR1 GTSNPN, CDR2 SVGIG (reference sequence). The length of the CDR3 is 17 residues. The CDR3 reads CAWGSGTARVMEEPQHF. In nucleotides, the CDR3 is TGTGCCTGGGGTTCTGGGACAGCCCGAGTCATGGAGGAGCCCCAGCATTTT.